The clone carrying this T cell receptor (beta chain) has at least ten counts. The entry originates in a study of T cells in Graves' hyperthyroidism and ophthalmopathy. Amplified regions were TCR beta CDR3 sequences from RNA transcripts. During a first-round RT-PCR of the TCR CDR3, the HTBI primer set was used. A single record per CDR3 protein comes from TCRdb applying MiXCR to the multiplex PCR reads. In the table there are some 210,000 distinct CDR3 sequences, over 15% of which are singletons. CDR1 and CDR2 (germline): MNHNS, SASEGT. This CDR3 is built from 14 residues. V shed 6 bases and J shed 5 bases, with 16 bases lying between them.

This receptor was identified in a man aged 50 to 60 with Graves' hyperthyroidism. V is TRBV6-1 and J is TRBJ1-2; D is possibly TRBD1 (5 bases). The material sequenced was blood. The CDR3 sequence: CASRSPTGPYGYTF. CDR3 coding DNA: TGTGCCAGCAGGTCCCCTACAGGCCCGTATGGCTACACCTTC.